These T cell receptor beta chains were read from a single sample in a study of OX40 agonist ivuxolimab in advanced cancers. Clones were read by immunoSEQ multiplex PCR, and TCRdb kept only the in-frame ones, dropping some. This sample yields 100,000 or so clones, of which over 75% are seen a single time; around 0.28% belongs to the top ten. The specimen was CD4+ or CD8+ T cells sorted from blood, collected in a trial of the OX40 agonist ivuxolimab. These receptors were obtained from an adult with an advanced solid tumor such as melanoma, head and neck, liver or kidney cancer. The CDR3 runs from the conserved cysteine through the conserved F or W. Each record gives: V gene, D gene, clone size, J gene, CDR3 DNA, CDR3 protein. The D gene is left open where the match is weak. The size entry is marked missing in some rows and otherwise reads once, few, many or a size class.

TRBV5-1,TRBD1,.,TRBJ1-3,TGCGCCAGCAGCAAGGGGGCCCGCTCTGGAAACACCATATATTTT,CASSKGARSGNTIYF
TRBV2,.,.,TRBJ1-3,TGTGCCAGCAGAGAGGGAAACACCATATATTTT,CASREGNTIYF
TRBV27,TRBD2,.,TRBJ2-1,TGTGCCAGCTCGCCACCCTCTAGCGGGGGGACCAATGAGCAGTTCTTC,CASSPPSSGGTNEQFF
TRBV11-2,.,.,TRBJ1-4,TGTGCCAGCAGCTTTACAGCAGGGATGGGTGAAAAACTGTTTTTT,CASSFTAGMGEKLFF
TRBV19,TRBD1,.,TRBJ2-1,TGTGCCAGCTCGACAGGGGCGTTCGCAGGTGAGCAGTTCTTC,CASSTGAFAGEQFF
TRBV6-1,.,.,TRBJ2-1,TGTGCCAGCAGTGAAGTAGGCTGGGGGAACAATGAGCAGTTCTTC,CASSEVGWGNNEQFF
TRBV5-1,.,.,TRBJ2-3,TGCGCCAGCGGCGCGTCGGGGGATTACACAGATACGCAGTATTTT,CASGASGDYTDTQYF
TRBV4-2,TRBD1,.,TRBJ1-1,TGTGCCAGCAGCCTAACGACAGGGGGCTCTTCTGAAGCTTTCTTT,CASSLTTGGSSEAFF
TRBV9,.,.,TRBJ2-2,TGTGCCAGCATGCGGCCGGGTGGGGAGCTGTTTTTT,CASMRPGGELFF
TRBV9,TRBD1,.,TRBJ1-4,TGTGCCAGCAGCGTGGGGATACAGGGGGGAGATGAAAAACTGTTTTTT,CASSVGIQGGDEKLFF
TRBV6-5,TRBD1,.,TRBJ1-6,TGTGCCAGCAGTTACGGGACAGAGAATAATTCACCCCTCCACTTT,CASSYGTENNSPLHF
TRBV5-1,TRBD2,.,TRBJ2-1,TGCGCCAGCAGCTTGGACCTAGCGGGGGGCAATGAGCAGTTCTTC,CASSLDLAGGNEQFF
TRBV7-2,.,once,TRBJ1-2,TGTGCCAGCAGCTTCAATTCTGGCTATGGCTACACCTTC,CASSFNSGYGYTF
TRBV14,.,.,TRBJ1-2,TGTGCCAGCAGCCAAGGATTTAACTATGGCTACACCTTC,CASSQGFNYGYTF
TRBV13,.,.,TRBJ1-3,TGTGCCAGCAGCTTATCGCCCGGGGGCCCCAGCTCTGGAAACACCATATATTTT,CASSLSPGGPSSGNTIYF
TRBV11-1,.,.,TRBJ1-6,TGTGCCAGCAGCCACCGACTGGGAGCGTATGGTTCACCCCTCCACTTT,CASSHRLGAYGSPLHF
TRBV9,.,.,TRBJ2-1,TGTGCCAGCAGCCCCCCTTCTAGTGGGAATGAGCAGTTCTTC,CASSPPSSGNEQFF
TRBV19,TRBD1,.,TRBJ1-2,TGTGCCAGTAGTCTCCGGACAGGGGGCTTCACCTTC,CASSLRTGGFTF
TRBV4-3,.,.,TRBJ1-6,TGCGCCAGCAGCCGTTATAGAACTGGGGGGCTCTTCGGAAATTCACCCCTCCACTTT,CASSRYRTGGLFGNSPLHF
TRBV7-9,TRBD2,.,TRBJ2-7,TGTGCCAGCAGCGGATGGCAGGGAGGGGACGAGCAGTACTTC,CASSGWQGGDEQYF
TRBV7-3,.,.,TRBJ1-2,TGTGCCAGCAGCTTAGCCCCCGATGGGGGCTACACCTTC,CASSLAPDGGYTF
TRBV10-3,TRBD1,.,TRBJ2-2,TGTGCCATCAGTCAGGGGGCGGGGTCGGGCACCGGGGAGCTGTTTTTT,CAISQGAGSGTGELFF
TRBV7-6,TRBD1,.,TRBJ2-7,TGTGCCAGCAGCTTAGGGGAACCACTGGACAGGGCTGGGGACGAGCAGTACTTC,CASSLGEPLDRAGDEQYF
TRBV15,TRBD2,.,TRBJ2-3,TGTGCCACCAGCAGAGATCGGGGGGGAGATACGCAGTATTTT,CATSRDRGGDTQYF
TRBV20-1,.,.,TRBJ1-4,TGCAGTGCTAGAGATGGCGAAAAACTGTTTTTT,CSARDGEKLFF
TRBV7-2,.,.,TRBJ2-7,TGTGCCAGCAGCTTAACTGCCTCCTACGAGCAGTACTTC,CASSLTASYEQYF
TRBV5-4,.,once,TRBJ1-1,TGTGCCAGCAGCTTGGCTCGGAACACTGAAGCTTTCTTT,CASSLARNTEAFF
TRBV4-1,TRBD1,once,TRBJ2-5,TGCGCCAGCAGCCAGGTGGACAGGGGCGCAGAGACCCAGTACTTC,CASSQVDRGAETQYF
TRBV5-4,TRBD2,.,TRBJ2-7,TGTGCCAGCAGTTTGAGCGGGGCAAAATCCTACGAGCAGTACTTC,CASSLSGAKSYEQYF
TRBV7-9,TRBD2,.,TRBJ2-5,TGTGCCAGCAGCTATAGCGGGGGACAAGAGACCCAGTACTTC,CASSYSGGQETQYF
TRBV6-1,.,.,TRBJ2-7,TGTGCCAGCAGCCCTCAGGGGGGAGTCCCCTACGAGCAGTACTTC,CASSPQGGVPYEQYF
TRBV6-1,.,once,TRBJ2-5,TGTGCCAGCTACGTTGGCAGCCCCGGGGAGACCCAGTACTTC,CASYVGSPGETQYF
TRBV6-5,.,.,TRBJ1-1,TGTGCCAGCAGTTACTCGGGCAACCGAGGCACTGAAGCTTTCTTT,CASSYSGNRGTEAFF
TRBV5-6,.,.,TRBJ1-1,TGTGCCAGCAGCTTGGTTGGGGGGAACACTGAAGCTTTCTTT,CASSLVGGNTEAFF
TRBV4-3,.,.,TRBJ1-6,TGCGCCAGCAGCCAGGGGAATTACGCTGGTTCACCCCTCCACTTT,CASSQGNYAGSPLHF
TRBV27,TRBD2,.,TRBJ2-5,TGTGCCAGCAGCTTGCAAGGACTAGCGGAGACCCAGTACTTC,CASSLQGLAETQYF
TRBV30,.,.,TRBJ1-5,TGTGCCTGGAGTGTCCGCGGGTATAGCAATCAGCCCCAGCATTTT,CAWSVRGYSNQPQHF
TRBV29-1,TRBD1,.,TRBJ2-1,TGCAGCGTGGGGCTCGGGACAGGGAAAAATGAGCAGTTCTTC,CSVGLGTGKNEQFF
TRBV19,.,.,TRBJ1-5,TGTGCCAGTAGTATAAGGGACGGTAATCAGCCCCAGCATTTT,CASSIRDGNQPQHF
TRBV19,TRBD2,.,TRBJ2-5,TGTGCCAGTAGTATATCGCGGGGGGGCGTCCAAGAGACCCAGTACTTC,CASSISRGGVQETQYF
TRBV28,TRBD1,once,TRBJ2-2,TGTGCCAGCAGTTCCACTCGCCAAGGGGGCTTCACCGGGGAGCTGTTTTTT,CASSSTRQGGFTGELFF
TRBV5-1,.,.,TRBJ2-5,TGCGCCAGCAGCGAGCGAGACGAAGCTGGGACCCAGTACTTC,CASSERDEAGTQYF
TRBV9,.,.,TRBJ2-2,TGTGCCAGCACCCCTGCTGCATTGGGCGGGGAGCTGTTTTTT,CASTPAALGGELFF
TRBV10-3,TRBD1,.,TRBJ1-2,TGTGCCACCGGGACAGGGAACTATGGCTACACCTTC,CATGTGNYGYTF
TRBV5-1,.,.,TRBJ1-2,TGCGCCAGCAGCCTTGGAAGATCAGGGACCCTGGCTGCAGATGGCTACACCTTC,CASSLGRSGTLAADGYTF
TRBV7-2,.,once,TRBJ1-3,TGTGCCAGCAGCTCAAGCTCTGGAAACACCATATATTTT,CASSSSSGNTIYF
TRBV27,.,.,TRBJ2-2,TGTGCCAGCAGCACAGGGTTTAACACCGGGGAGCTGTTTTTT,CASSTGFNTGELFF
TRBV7-8,.,.,TRBJ1-2,TGTGCCAGCAGCTCGACCTCTTCTCGGGTCGGGCATGGCTACACCTTC,CASSSTSSRVGHGYTF
TRBV5-1,TRBD2,.,TRBJ2-2,TGCGCCAGCACCCCGACTAGCGGGGGGATGAACACCGGGGAGCTGTTTTTT,CASTPTSGGMNTGELFF
TRBV5-5,.,.,TRBJ2-7,TGTGCCAGCAGCTTATTCTCCTACGAGCAGTACTTC,CASSLFSYEQYF
TRBV19,.,.,TRBJ2-3,TGTGCCAGTAGTATATCGGGCACAGATACGCAGTATTTT,CASSISGTDTQYF
TRBV19,TRBD2,.,TRBJ2-5,TGTGCCAGTAGTAAGACTAGCGGGGGTTTTTGGCAAGAGACCCAGTACTTC,CASSKTSGGFWQETQYF
TRBV10-3,.,.,TRBJ1-1,TGTGCCATCAGTGGGGGATGGGGGGCAGGCACTGAAGCTTTCTTT,CAISGGWGAGTEAFF
TRBV5-8,.,.,TRBJ1-1,TGTGCCAGCAGCTTCTCCGGGAGACCTGAAGCTTTCTTT,CASSFSGRPEAFF
TRBV5-5,.,.,TRBJ2-5,TGTGCCAGCAGCTTGGGGGGGTCTCAAGAGACCCAGTACTTC,CASSLGGSQETQYF
TRBV19,TRBD1,.,TRBJ1-2,TGTGCCAGTAGTATTTCAGGGGGCAACTATGGCTACACCTTC,CASSISGGNYGYTF
TRBV5-1,.,.,TRBJ1-3,TGCGCCAGCAGCTCTGAAAACACCATATATTTT,CASSSENTIYF
TRBV4-2,.,.,TRBJ1-1,TGTGCCAGCAGCCAGGGCCTCCGGGACACTGAAGCTTTCTTT,CASSQGLRDTEAFF